The clone carrying this T cell receptor beta chain was seen many times. Its antigen remains unknown. This specimen belongs to a study of response to subunit inactivated influenza vaccine. With V trimmed by 4 bases and J by 9 bases, 19 bases remained unmatched. This CDR3 region has 19 residues. Germline-derived CDR1 and CDR2 are LGHNA and YSLEER. TCRdb reprocessed the RT-PCR reads with MiXCR, giving one entry per CDR3 protein. The repertoire includes a few hundred thousand distinct CDR3 sequences, 6.5% to 8% of them detected once, and 10% to 15% sits in the top ten. The study, taken as a whole, reports: Authors suggested seasonal influenza vaccinations each recruit few new T cells.

This chain joins TRBV4-3 and TRBJ2-1; 12 nucleotides agree with TRBD2. This material consisted of PBMCs from blood, taken about 24 months after vaccination. This sequence originates from a man between 50 and 70 years old who received an inactivated influenza vaccine. CDR3 residues: CASSPEYRTRTSGTGEQFF. The CDR3 nucleotides are TGCGCCAGCAGCCCCGAGTATAGGACTAGGACTAGCGGGACCGGTGAGCAGTTCTTC.